Presented here are 11 T cell receptor beta chains from one specimen sequenced in a study of blood T cells in healthy people across ages. A J-beta primer mix and a sample-barcoded 5' primer were used in a second PCR of roughly 6 to 12 cycles. TCRdb independently ran MiXCR on the 5' RACE reads; one entry per CDR3 protein. This repertoire shows roughly 680,000 distinct CDR3 sequences, roughly 21% found once; its top ten account for roughly 3.6%. Source material: blood. The receptors stem from a man aged 65 to 85 in good health.

This clonotype appeared a few times. The V gene is TRBV7-9, the J gene TRBJ2-1, with a weak D call TRBD2 (6 bases). The germline V gene has CDR1 SEHNR and CDR2 FQNEAQ (reference sequence). V was cut by 7 bases and J by 5 bases, with 18 bases left in between. The CDR3 loop spans 15 amino acids. CDR3 DNA: TGTGCCAGCATCACGGGGCTAGCGATCAACAATGAGCAGTTCTTC. This gives the protein CASITGLAINNEQFF.

This clonotype showed up many times. The junction shows a germline mismatch at one end, possibly a read error. This chain uses TRBV7-7 with TRBJ2-1; 9 bases match TRBD1. Per germline, CDR1 SSHAT and CDR2 FNYEAQ (reference sequence). The CDR3 runs to 14 residues. The CDR3 region has the DNA TGTGCTAGCAGCTCCGGGACAGGGTACAATGAGCAGTTCTTC. The encoded protein is CASSSGTGYNEQFF.

This clonotype has only a few counts. V gene TRBV28 combines with J gene TRBJ1-1, with a possible D match to TRBD1 (6 bases). Germline V CDR1 and CDR2: MDHEN, SYDVKM. V lost 4 bases to trimming and J lost 6 bases, with 12 bases between them. The CDR3 contains 13 residues. Here the CDR3 DNA reads TGTGCCAGCAGTTCACCGGGGGGCTCTGAAGCTTTCTTT. Translated: CASSSPGGSEAFF.

A few counts support this clonotype. The chain is built from TRBV7-8 and TRBJ2-7; 7 nucleotides match TRBD1. The length of the CDR3 is 11 residues. Trimming at V came to 5 bases and at J to 11 bases, leaving 6 bases not matched to a gene. Germline V gene lookup returns CDR1 SGHVS and CDR2 FQNEAQ. The CDR3 bases are TGTGCCAGCAGCAACACAGGGGATGAGTACTTC. Residues: CASSNTGDEYF.

This clonotype occurred a few times. The gene calls are TRBV3-1 and TRBJ2-5, with D tentatively TRBD1 or TRBD2 (5 bases each). The length of the CDR3 is 13 residues. CDR1 LGHDT and CDR2 YNNKEL come from the germline V gene (reference sequence). V shed 3 bases and J shed 5 bases, with 10 bases lying between them. CDR3 coding DNA: TGTGCCAGCAGCCATCGGTGGGACGAGACCCAGTACTTC. Protein: CASSHRWDETQYF.

This clonotype was observed a few times. The chain is built from TRBV9 and TRBJ2-1; TRBD2 agrees at 7 bases. The CDR3 length is 15 residues. The V gene end was trimmed by 3 bases and the J gene end by 4 bases; junction bases not matched to a gene: 7. The germline CDR1 and CDR2 sequences are SGDLS and YYNGEE. The CDR3 region is CASSGTSASYNEQFF. The CDR3 DNA sequence: TGTGCCAGCAGCGGTACTAGCGCCTCTTACAATGAGCAGTTCTTC.

The chain joins TRBV5-1 to TRBJ2-7; a weak D match, TRBD2 (6 bases). The length of the CDR3 is 13 residues. Between the trimmed V and J ends, which lost 4 bases and 5 bases, there was a span of 13 bases. Germline V gene sequence: CDR1 SGHRS, CDR2 YFSETQ. CDR3 nucleotide sequence: TGCGCCAGCAGCCGACGGCCGGGGGACGAGCAGTACTTC. As protein: CASSRRPGDEQYF.

The J gene is TRBJ1-1, the V gene TRBV18; tentatively, D is TRBD1 (6 bases). The CDR3 contains 12 residues. Germline values: CDR1 KGHSH, CDR2 LQKENI. Trimming shortened V by 4 bases and J by 7 bases, and 10 bases separated the two germline ends. The CDR3 sequence: CASSLGRGEAFF. DNA for the CDR3: TGTGCCAGCTCACTAGGCAGGGGTGAAGCTTTCTTT.

This rearrangement joins TRBV18 to TRBJ1-2, with D tentatively TRBD1 (5 bases). V lost 5 bases and J 4 bases, leaving 17 bases between the germline ends. Germline-derived CDR1 and CDR2 are KGHSH and LQKENI. The CDR3 covers 15 residues. CDR3: CASSTDQGRGYGYTF. The CDR3 region has the DNA TGTGCCAGCTCAACGGACCAGGGACGTGGCTATGGCTACACCTTC.

The V gene is TRBV7-9, the J gene TRBJ2-5, with 7 bases aligning to TRBD1. TRBJ2-7 explains the end of the DNA better; the J call may be wrong. The germline CDR1 and CDR2 sequences are SEHNR and FQNEAQ (reference sequence). This CDR3 region has 16 residues. CDR3 residues: CASSLAMSGGSYEQYF. In nucleotides, the CDR3 is TGTGCCAGCAGCTTAGCAATGTCAGGGGGCTCCTACGAGCAGTACTTC.

This clonotype was detected only a few times. V gene TRBV11-2 combines with J gene TRBJ2-7; D gene uncertain. The J call may be wrong; the DNA end is better matched by TRBJ2-1. The V gene's germline CDR1 is SGHAT and CDR2 FQNNGV. This CDR3 has 11 amino acids. CDR3 DNA: TGTGCCAGCAGCTTTCTTTATGAGCAGTTCTTC. This encodes CASSFLYEQFF.